The present T cell receptor beta chain was sequenced within a study of blood T cells in healthy people across ages. A second PCR of about 6 to 11 cycles used a sample-barcoded 5' primer and a J-beta primer mix. Sequencing of every sample gave 2.5 million or more CDR3-containing paired-end reads. TCRdb independently ran MiXCR on the 5' RACE reads; one entry per CDR3 protein. The sample has 750,000 or so distinct CDR3 sequences; roughly 25% are singletons. Looked up from germline, CDR1 is SQVTM and CDR2 is ANQGSEA. The V gene end was trimmed by 6 bases and the J gene end by 1 base; junction bases not matched to a gene: 14. The CDR3 loop spans 17 amino acids. This clonotype was seen more than once but under ten times. This sample was also put to use in a study of T cells of mothers and their children. From that report: Approximately 2.7 million TCR beta reads per child versus over 9 million per mother.

The receptor comes from a boy younger than 18 in good health. V usage is TRBV29-1 and J usage is TRBJ2-3, with 9 positions matching TRBD2. The specimen sequenced was blood. CDR3 DNA: TGCAGCGTAGCCGGACTAGCGATGCCTCCTGGCACAGATACGCAGTATTTT. Its translation: CSVAGLAMPPGTDTQYF.